Detailed here is one T cell receptor (beta chain). Its antigen remains unidentified. CDR3 length: 12 amino acids. The V end was cut by 2 bases, the J end by 9 bases, with 8 bases between. The data were obtained in a study of cytomegalovirus exposure and HLA in healthy donors. Whole-study results and caveats: In a later analysis, a genetic analysis reported fewer productive-TCR N-insertions in an Asian-associated ancestry cluster than the cohort average. In a later analysis, 16,951 TCR beta sequences were associated with HLA alleles at 0.05 false discovery rate.

Researchers ran the PCR with 60 Vbeta and 13 Jbeta primers. Some clones are missing from TCRdb's copy, which holds only in-frame ones; the method was immunoSEQ multiplex PCR. The sample yields roughly 120,000 clones, about 73% seen once. The V call is TRBV23-1, the J call TRBJ1-5; D uncertain. TRBV23-1 is reported as an ORF; its role is uncertain. The clonotype originates from a woman between 40 and 55 years old in good health and CMV-seronegative. Source material: PBMCs. As DNA, the CDR3 is TGCGCCAGCAGTCAAAGCAATGGGCCCCAGCATTTT. Translation gives CASSQSNGPQHF.